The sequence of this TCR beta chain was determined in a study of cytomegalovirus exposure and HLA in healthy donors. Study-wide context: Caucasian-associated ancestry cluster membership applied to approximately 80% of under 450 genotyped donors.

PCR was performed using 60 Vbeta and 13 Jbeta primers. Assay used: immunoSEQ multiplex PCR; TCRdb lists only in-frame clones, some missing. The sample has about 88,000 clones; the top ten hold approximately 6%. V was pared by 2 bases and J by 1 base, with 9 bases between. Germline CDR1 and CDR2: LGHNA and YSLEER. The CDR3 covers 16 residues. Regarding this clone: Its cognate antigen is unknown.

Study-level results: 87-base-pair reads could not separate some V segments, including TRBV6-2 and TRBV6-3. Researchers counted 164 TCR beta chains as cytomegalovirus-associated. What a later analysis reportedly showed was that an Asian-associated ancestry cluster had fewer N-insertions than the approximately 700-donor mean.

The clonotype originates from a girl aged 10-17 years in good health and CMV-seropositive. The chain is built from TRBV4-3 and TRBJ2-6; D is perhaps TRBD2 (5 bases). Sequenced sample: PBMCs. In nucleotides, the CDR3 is TGCGCCAGCAGCCAATCCCCGGGATCTGGGGCCAACGTCCTGACTTTC. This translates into CASSQSPGSGANVLTF.